This T cell receptor beta chain was documented in a study of T cell repertoires in cytomegalovirus infection. About this clonotype: Antigen specificity is unknown.

This CDR3 has 14 residues. The germline V gene encodes CDR1 MNHNS and CDR2 SASEGT. V lost 0 bases and J lost 7, with 10 bases in between. TCRdb ran MiXCR on the reads and lists one entry per CDR3 protein. The table lists hundreds of thousands of distinct CDR3 sequences, about 42% of them singletons. This sequence joins TRBV6-1 and TRBJ1-5, with D uncertain. This TCR was recovered from a human donor in good health (CMV status not recorded). Some clones in this sample may be carry-over from other donors' samples. The input for sequencing was cultured PBMCs, taken from culture after CMV antigen stimulation. CDR3 nucleotides: TGTGCCAGCAGTGAAGCAACTCTGCTACAGCCCCAGCATTTT. It translates to CASSEATLLQPQHF.